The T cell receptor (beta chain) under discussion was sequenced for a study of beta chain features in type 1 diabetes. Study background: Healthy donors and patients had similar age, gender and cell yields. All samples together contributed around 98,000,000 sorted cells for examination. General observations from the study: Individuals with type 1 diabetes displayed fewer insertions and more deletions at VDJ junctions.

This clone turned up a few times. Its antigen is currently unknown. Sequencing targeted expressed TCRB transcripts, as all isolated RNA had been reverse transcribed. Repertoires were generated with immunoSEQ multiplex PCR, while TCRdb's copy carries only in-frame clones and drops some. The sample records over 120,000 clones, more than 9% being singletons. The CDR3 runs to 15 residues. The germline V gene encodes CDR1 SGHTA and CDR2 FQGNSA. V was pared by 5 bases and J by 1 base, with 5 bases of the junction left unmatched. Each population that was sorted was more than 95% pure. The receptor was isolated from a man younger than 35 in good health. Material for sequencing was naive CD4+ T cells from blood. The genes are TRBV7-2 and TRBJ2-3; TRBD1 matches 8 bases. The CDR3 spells CASSPGQGGTDTQYF. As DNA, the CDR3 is TGTGCCAGCAGCCCCGGACAGGGAGGCACAGATACGCAGTATTTT.